The sequence of this TCR beta chain was determined in a study of beta chain features in type 1 diabetes. Looking at the study overall: Investigators examined some 100 million sorted cells across all samples. Study-wide results and limits: Among patients with Type 1 diabetes, TCRB CDR3s were moderately but significantly shorter in every one of the four CD4+ subsets.

By way of CD45RO/CCR7/CD25/CD127/CD95/CD27, the CD4+ regulatory, stem cell-like memory, central memory and naive cells were sorted. This clone was detected a few times. Its antigen is not identified. The whole isolated RNA underwent reverse transcription, so sequencing captured expressed TCRB transcripts. Libraries were prepared by immunoSEQ multiplex PCR; TCRdb keeps only in-frame clonotypes and omits some of them. The table shows hundreds of thousands of clones, with about an eighth occurring only once. The receptor comes from a woman aged 18-29 years in good health. The sequencing sample was made of naive CD4+ T cells from blood.

CDR3 sequence reads: CASSQGLKSSYNEQFF. In DNA, the CDR3 is TGCGCCAGCAGCCAGGGACTGAAGAGCTCCTACAATGAGCAGTTCTTC. The chain carries TRBV4-1 and TRBJ2-1; tentatively, D is TRBD2 (6 bases). Germline assignment: CDR1 MGHRA and CDR2 YSYEKL. The CDR3 contains 16 residues. The ends were cut back, 3 bases at V and 0 bases at J, with 12 bases in the middle.